The TCR beta chain under discussion was sequenced for a study of blood T cell repertoires in COVID-19. About the research overall: Spain, Italy and the United States supplied samples that represented acute and convalescent COVID-19. PBMCs, B-cell-depleted T cells, or T cells provided the cDNA or gDNA that made up the material.

In this sample, this clone turned up once. Germline trimming cut 3 bases from V and 4 bases from J; bases unmatched to any gene: 21. CDR1 SGDLS and CDR2 YYNGEE come from the germline V gene. The length of the CDR3 is 20 residues. Original handling: For nucleated cells, counts were estimated from reference gene primer amplification. Sequencing used immunoSEQ multiplex PCR; TCRdb keeps in-frame clones, though not all of them. That table gives V, J and clone size, and the DNA gave D and trimming. The sample records 200,000 to 250,000 clones, approximately 86% being singletons. This TCR came from a woman older than 75 with acute or convalescent COVID-19. The chain carries TRBV9 and TRBJ1-4; 7 nucleotides agree with TRBD1. Material: peripheral blood. The CDR3 coding sequence is TGTGCCAGCAGCGGACCTCCGGGACAGCCACAGGCGGGACTTAATGAAAAACTGTTTTTT. This gives the protein CASSGPPGQPQAGLNEKLFF.